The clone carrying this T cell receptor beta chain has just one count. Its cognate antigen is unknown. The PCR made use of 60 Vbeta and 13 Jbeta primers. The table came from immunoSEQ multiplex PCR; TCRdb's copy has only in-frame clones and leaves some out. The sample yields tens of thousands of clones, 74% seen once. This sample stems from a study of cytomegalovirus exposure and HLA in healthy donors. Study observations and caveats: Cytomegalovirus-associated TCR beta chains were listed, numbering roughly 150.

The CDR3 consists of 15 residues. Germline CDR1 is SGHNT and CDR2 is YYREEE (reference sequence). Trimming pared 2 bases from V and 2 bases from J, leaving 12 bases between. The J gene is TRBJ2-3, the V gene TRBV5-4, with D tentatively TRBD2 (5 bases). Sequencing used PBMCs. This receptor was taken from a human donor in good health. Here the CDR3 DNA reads TGTGCCAGCAGCTTTGGGAGAGGCGTCACAGATACGCAGTATTTT. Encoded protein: CASSFGRGVTDTQYF.